This T cell receptor beta chain was identified in a study of T-cell reconstitution after alpha-beta-depleted transplantation in children. General study findings and limits: Surviving recipient T cells and thymic progenitors underlay high day-60 TCRbeta diversity in some patients.

This clonotype was counted between two and nine times. Its antigen is still unknown. With 11 bases removed from V and 5 bases from J, the gap between germline ends came to 23 bases. The germline V gene encodes CDR1 ENHRY and CDR2 SYGVKD. This CDR3 region has 15 residues. Unique molecular identifiers were built into the TCRbeta library. TCRdb analysed the PCR reads with MiXCR anew, one entry per CDR3 protein. The data show hundreds of thousands of distinct CDR3 sequences, with about 24% seen just once and about 5% held by the top ten. The chain employs TRBV10-3 and TRBJ2-3, with D possibly TRBD1 on 5 matching bases. This receptor was identified in a female patient aged 2 to 10 who had a stem cell transplant for congenital amegakaryocytic thrombocytopenia, so the T cells may come from the graft donor. The specimen was PBMCs, mostly from graft donor cells, collected 360 days after TCRalphabeta/CD19-depleted stem cell transplant. CDR3 in DNA: TGTGCCGCATCCCGCGAAGGGGCAAATAGAGATACGCAGTATTTT. Its translation is CAASREGANRDTQYF.